This T cell receptor (beta chain) was sequenced for a study of vaccination and CD4 T cells after COVID-19. Study-wide context: Once diagnosed, patients had post-COVID samples drawn a median 101 days later (range 35 to 161). Post-vaccine specimens were obtained a median around 72 days after dose two (range 14 to 241). Each control was exposed to a CEFX pool, an HIV-1 Nef pool, or no peptide at all.

V lost 2 bases, J lost 1 base, and 4 bases stayed unmatched. The germline V gene has CDR1 SEHNR and CDR2 FQNEAQ (reference sequence). The CDR3 loop spans 16 amino acids. Treatment given: roughly 10-day PBMC culture with coronavirus spike peptide pools or control peptides (ViraFEST assay). Remarks on this clonotype: What it binds is not known.

Cultured CD4+ T-cell DNA underwent Oncomine TCR Beta short-read sequencing. Each CDR3 protein gets one entry after TCRdb re-called the PCR reads with MiXCR. The table records about 20,000 distinct CDR3 sequences, approximately 59% of them present only once. General study findings and limits: Convalescent patient numbers were relatively low, with no early post-infection timepoints.

The clonotype originates from a human donor who had recovered from COVID-19. Sequenced here: CD4+ T cells from blood, cultured in vitro, sampled after SARS-CoV-2 vaccination. The rearrangement joins TRBV7-9 to TRBJ2-3, with 9 nucleotides matching TRBD2. In DNA form, the CDR3 reads TGTGCCAGCAGCTTATGGGCGGGAGGGGGCACAGATACGCAGTATTTT. Its protein product is CASSLWAGGGTDTQYF.